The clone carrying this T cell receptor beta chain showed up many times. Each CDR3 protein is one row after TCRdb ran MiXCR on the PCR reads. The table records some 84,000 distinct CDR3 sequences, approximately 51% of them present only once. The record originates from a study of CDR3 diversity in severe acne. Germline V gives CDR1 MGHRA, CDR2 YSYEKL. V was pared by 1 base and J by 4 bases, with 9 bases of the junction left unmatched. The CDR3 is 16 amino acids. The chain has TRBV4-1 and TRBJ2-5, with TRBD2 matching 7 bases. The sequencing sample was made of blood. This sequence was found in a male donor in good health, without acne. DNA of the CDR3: TGCGCCAGCAGCCAAGGCCCCCTAGCGGTTTTAGAGACCCAGTACTTC. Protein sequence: CASSQGPLAVLETQYF.